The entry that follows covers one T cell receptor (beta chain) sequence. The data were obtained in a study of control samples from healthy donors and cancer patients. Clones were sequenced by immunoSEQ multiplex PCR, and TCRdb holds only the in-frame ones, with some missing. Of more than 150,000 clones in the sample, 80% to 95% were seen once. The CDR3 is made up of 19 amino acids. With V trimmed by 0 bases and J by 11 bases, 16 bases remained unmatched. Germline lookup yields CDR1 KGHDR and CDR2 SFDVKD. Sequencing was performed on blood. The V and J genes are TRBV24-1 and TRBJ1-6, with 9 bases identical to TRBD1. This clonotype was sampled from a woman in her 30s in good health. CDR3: CATSDLQGEDRDRVAPLHF. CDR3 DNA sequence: TGTGCCACCAGTGATTTGCAAGGGGAGGATCGGGACAGGGTAGCACCCCTCCACTTT.